The clone carrying this TCR beta chain was picked up a small number of times. Its target is not known. V lost 9 bases to trimming and J lost 7 bases; unmatched junction nucleotides: 4. The CDR3 is 12 residues long. CDR1 is MNHNS, CDR2 SASEGT, per germline. Unique molecular identifiers were carried by the TCR beta cDNA libraries. When roughly 0.85 to 11 million T cells were used, they gave hundreds of thousands of cDNA molecules. TCRdb reprocessed the PCR reads with MiXCR, giving one entry per CDR3 protein. The repertoire has roughly 410,000 distinct CDR3 sequences, about a third of them found once; the top ten carry under 15%. This specimen comes from a study of post-analysis software for immune sequencing data. Overall study results and limits: There was significantly lower normalized Chao1 diversity in multiple sclerosis patients than in controls. When patients were compared with controls, 4 or 5 TRBV segments were more frequent, TRBV5-6, TRBV5-1 and TRBV20-1 among them.

The clonotype was recovered from a girl between 5 and 17 years old with multiple sclerosis. Material: blood. The V gene is TRBV6-1, the J gene TRBJ2-1; 9 bases agree with TRBD1. CDR3 DNA sequence: TGTGCCAGGAGACAGGGGGTGAATGAGCAGTTCTTC. Translated, it gives CARRQGVNEQFF.